One T cell receptor beta chain is described in this entry. Its antigen is unidentified. Each CDR3 protein is one row after TCRdb ran MiXCR on the 5' RACE reads. This sample yields around 590,000 distinct CDR3 sequences, of which 10% to 15% are seen a single time; more than 12% belongs to the top ten. The data stem from a study of T cells after yellow fever vaccination. Overall study findings and caveats: A weaker secondary response peaked on day 5, the primary on day 15. Detected again after the booster were most primary-vaccination clones, at nearly 97% CD4 and 80% to 90% CD8.

Germline V gene data show CDR1 as SGHTA and CDR2 as FQGNSA. The V and J ends lost 5 bases and 0 bases respectively, with 6 bases between them. The CDR3 runs to 13 residues. The TCR was taken from a man younger than 40 who received the YFV17D yellow fever vaccine. The starting material was PBMCs, obtained on the day of the yellow fever booster vaccination. This chain uses TRBV7-2 with TRBJ2-3, with D unresolved. The CDR3 DNA reads TGTGCCAGCAGCACTCACAGCACAGATACGCAGTATTTT. Translating gives CASSTHSTDTQYF.